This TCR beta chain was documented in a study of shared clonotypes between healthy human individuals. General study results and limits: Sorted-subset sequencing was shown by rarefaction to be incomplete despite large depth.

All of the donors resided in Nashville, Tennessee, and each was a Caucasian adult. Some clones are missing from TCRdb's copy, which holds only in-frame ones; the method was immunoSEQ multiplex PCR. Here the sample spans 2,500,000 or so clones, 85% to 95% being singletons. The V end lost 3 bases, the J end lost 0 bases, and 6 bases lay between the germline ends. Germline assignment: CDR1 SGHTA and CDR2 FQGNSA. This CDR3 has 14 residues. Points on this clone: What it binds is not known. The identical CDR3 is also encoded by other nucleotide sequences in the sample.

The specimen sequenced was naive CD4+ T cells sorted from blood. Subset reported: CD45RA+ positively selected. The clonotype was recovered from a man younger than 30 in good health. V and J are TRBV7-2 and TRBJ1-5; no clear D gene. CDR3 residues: CASSFDSSNQPQHF. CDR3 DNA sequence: TGTGCCAGCAGCTTTGACTCTAGCAATCAGCCCCAGCATTTT.